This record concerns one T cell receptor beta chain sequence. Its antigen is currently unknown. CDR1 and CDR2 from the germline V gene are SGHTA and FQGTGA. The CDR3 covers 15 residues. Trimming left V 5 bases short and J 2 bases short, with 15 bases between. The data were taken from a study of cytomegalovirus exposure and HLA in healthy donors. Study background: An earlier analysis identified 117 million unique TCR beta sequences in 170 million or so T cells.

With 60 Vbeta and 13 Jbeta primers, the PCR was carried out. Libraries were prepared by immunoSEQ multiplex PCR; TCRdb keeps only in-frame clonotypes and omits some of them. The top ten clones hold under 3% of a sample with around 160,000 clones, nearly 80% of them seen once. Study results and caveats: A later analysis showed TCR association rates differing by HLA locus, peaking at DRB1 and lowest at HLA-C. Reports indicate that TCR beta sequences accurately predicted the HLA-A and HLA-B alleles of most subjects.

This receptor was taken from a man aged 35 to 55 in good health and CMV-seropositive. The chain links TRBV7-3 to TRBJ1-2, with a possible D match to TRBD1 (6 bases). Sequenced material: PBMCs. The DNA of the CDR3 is TGTGCCAGCAGCCTCCTAGGACAGCGGAACTATGGCTACACCTTC. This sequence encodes CASSLLGQRNYGYTF.